A selection of T cell receptor beta chains follows, all from one sample in a study of glioma-infiltrating T cells. Each CDR3 protein is one row after TCRdb ran MiXCR on the multiplex PCR reads. This repertoire shows some 160,000 distinct CDR3 sequences, more than 35% found once; its top ten account for 5% to 5.5%. Sequenced: glioma tissue, nonneoplastic brain tissue, or PBMCs (not recorded which). The receptors originated from a human donor with low-grade glioma or glioblastoma, undergoing nonglioma brain surgery, or in good health (not recorded which). CDR3s include the opening cysteine and the closing phenylalanine or tryptophan. Fields, in order: D gene, V gene, clone size, J gene, CDR3 DNA, CDR3 protein. The D gene is left open where the match is weak. Clone size appears in some rows only: once, few, many, or a class for an expanded clone.

TRBD1	TRBV7-2	.	TRBJ1-6	TGTGCCAGCAGCTCCGGAACAGGGGGAGGACATAATTCACCCCTCAACTTT	CASSSGTGGGHNSPLNF
.	TRBV5-1	few	TRBJ1-3	TGCGCCAGCAGCTACGGACTCTCCCCGACAGGAAACACCATATATTTT	CASSYGLSPTGNTIYF
.	TRBV19	.	TRBJ2-1	TGTGCCAGCGCTCATGACGACCATGAGCAGTTCTTC	CASAHDDHEQFF
TRBD2	TRBV7-2	.	TRBJ2-3	TGTGCCAGTAGGATAGCGGGAGAGGGAGATACGCAGTATTTT	CASRIAGEGDTQYF
TRBD1	TRBV10-3	.	TRBJ2-7	TGTGCCATCAGTGAGTCAGGACAGGTAGGGTCCTACGAGCAGTACTTC	CAISESGQVGSYEQYF
.	TRBV7-6	many	TRBJ1-3	TGTGCCAGCAGCCCCATGTCAGGAAACACCATATATTTT	CASSPMSGNTIYF
.	TRBV13	.	TRBJ1-2	TGTGCCAGCGGTAGGGGTTTAGGCCTTCACTCCTATGGCTACACCTTC	CASGRGLGLHSYGYTF
.	TRBV19	.	TRBJ2-1	TGTGCCAGTAGTATAGACCCCAATGAGCAGTTCTTC	CASSIDPNEQFF
.	TRBV3-1	many	TRBJ1-1	TGTGCCAGCAGCGTACAGATTATGAACACTGAAGCTTTCTTT	CASSVQIMNTEAFF
.	TRBV3-1	few	TRBJ2-3	TGTGCCAGCAGCCAAGTCGGGACTCCCATTCCAGATACGCAGTATTTT	CASSQVGTPIPDTQYF
.	TRBV7-8	many	TRBJ2-5	TGTGCCAGCAGCCAAGACAGGTACCCGCTTCGGTTCTTC	CASSQDRYPLRFF
TRBD2	TRBV20-1	.	TRBJ2-1	TGCAGTGCTAGGACCTTGAAGCGGGAGGTGGGGGGATACAATGAGCAGTTCTTC	CSARTLKREVGGYNEQFF
.	TRBV28	many	TRBJ1-1	TGTGCCAGCAGCCAAAGGGCCGAAGCTTTCTTT	CASSQRAEAFF
TRBD2	TRBV29-1	many	TRBJ2-1	TGCAGCGTTGTAGCGGGAGGGTATAGTAGTGAGCAGTTCTTC	CSVVAGGYSSEQFF
.	TRBV11-3	many	TRBJ2-7	TGTGCCAGCAGTGAAGAGGCGTATGCCTACGAGCAGTACTTC	CASSEEAYAYEQYF
.	TRBV12-3/TRBV12-4	few	TRBJ2-7	TGTGCCAGCAGTTTGCGTGAGTTCCGTGAGCAGTACTTC	CASSLREFREQYF
TRBD2	TRBV28	.	TRBJ2-7	TGTGCCGGCAGATCACTAGCGCCCCCCTACGAGCAGTACTTC	CAGRSLAPPYEQYF
.	TRBV19	.	TRBJ1-2	TGTGCCAGTAGTATCGACCGATATGGCTACACCTTC	CASSIDRYGYTF
TRBD2	TRBV28	.	TRBJ2-1	TGTGCCAGCAGTACAGACCGCTCTAGCGGGAGTTGGGAGTTCTTC	CASSTDRSSGSWEFF
.	TRBV6-1	many	TRBJ2-1	TGTGCCAGCAGTGTAGGCTCCCCCTCCTACAATGAGCAGTTCTTC	CASSVGSPSYNEQFF
.	TRBV20-1	few	TRBJ2-7	TGCAGTGCTGTGGGGACGCAATACGAGCAGTACTTC	CSAVGTQYEQYF
.	TRBV28	many	TRBJ2-7	TGTGCCAGCAACGGCAGATACTTTTCCTACGAGCAGTACTTC	CASNGRYFSYEQYF
.	TRBV20-1	many	TRBJ2-2	TGCAGTGCTAACAGCGGCACCGGGGAGCTGTTTTTT	CSANSGTGELFF
.	TRBV12-3/TRBV12-4	.	TRBJ1-2	TGCGCCAGATCACTTACGAGGGGGATATATGGCTACACCTTC	CARSLTRGIYGYTF
.	TRBV20-1	.	TRBJ2-1	TGCAGTGCTAGCGGGGCTGGAGCAAGTAGCTCCTACAATGAGCAGTTCTTC	CSASGAGASSSYNEQFF
.	TRBV20-1	many	TRBJ1-6	TGCAGTGCTAGAGACAGGGGCCTTAATTCACCCCTCCACTTT	CSARDRGLNSPLHF
.	TRBV6-1	.	TRBJ2-5	TGTGCCAGCAGTGTGGAGGCAGCAGAGACCCAGTACTTC	CASSVEAAETQYF
TRBD2	TRBV27	.	TRBJ2-7	TGTGCCAGCAGGCTAGCGGGCAGCACCTACGAGCAGTACTTC	CASRLAGSTYEQYF
TRBD2	TRBV5-1	once	TRBJ2-1	TGCGCCAGCGGCTTGGCCGGGACTAACAATGAGCAGTTCTTC	CASGLAGTNNEQFF
.	TRBV12-3/TRBV12-4	.	TRBJ1-3	TGTGCCAGCTTCAGGGAGACTGGAAACACCATATATTTT	CASFRETGNTIYF
TRBD2	TRBV6-6	.	TRBJ2-1	TGTGCCACCAGTGATCAAGCTAGCGGGAGAGACAATGAGCAGTTCTTC	CATSDQASGRDNEQFF
.	TRBV2	few	TRBJ2-3	TGTGCCAGGAACCTCGGGGGCAGGGCAGATACGCAGTATTTT	CARNLGGRADTQYF
TRBD2	TRBV20-1	many	TRBJ2-5	TGCAGTGCTAGAGGGGGAGGGGCACAAGAGACCCAGTACTTC	CSARGGGAQETQYF
TRBD1	TRBV6-6	many	TRBJ2-5	TGTGCCAGCAGTTACGGGAGTCGACAGGGGGCGGCGGAGACCCAGTACTTC	CASSYGSRQGAAETQYF
.	TRBV20-1	.	TRBJ2-7	TGCAGTGCTAAGATTGATCCCTACGAGCAGTACTTC	CSAKIDPYEQYF
.	TRBV29-1	.	TRBJ2-2	TGCAGCGTAGGACTTCGTCGGACCGGGGAGCTGTTTTTT	CSVGLRRTGELFF
TRBD1	TRBV30	.	TRBJ1-1	TGTGCCTCCGCGTTGCCGGGACAGGACACTGAAGCTTTCTTT	CASALPGQDTEAFF
.	TRBV28	many	TRBJ2-7	TGTGCCAGCAGCCCTCCTAGAGGGCAGGGCTCCTACGAGCAGTACTTC	CASSPPRGQGSYEQYF
TRBD1	TRBV10-3	.	TRBJ1-3	TGTGCCATACGGGACAGGGATTATGGAAACACCATATATTTT	CAIRDRDYGNTIYF
.	TRBV5-5	.	TRBJ2-3	TGTGCCAGCAGCTCGACAGGAATTGTACAAGATACGCAGTATTTT	CASSSTGIVQDTQYF
.	TRBV2	many	TRBJ2-1	TGTGCGGATAGGGGCCAAAACAATGAGCAGTTCTTC	CADRGQNNEQFF
.	TRBV29-1	.	TRBJ2-5	TGCAGCGTTACCGACAGCCAAGAGACCCAGTACTTC	CSVTDSQETQYF
.	TRBV6-1	.	TRBJ2-7	TGTGCCAGCAGTACCCGTGAGGGCGAGCAGTACTTT	CASSTREGEQYF
.	TRBV28	.	TRBJ1-3	TGTGCCAGCAGCCCCCGCTGGGCAGGGGAGAACGGAAACACCATATATTTT	CASSPRWAGENGNTIYF
.	TRBV20-1	many	TRBJ1-1	TGCAGTGCTCGACCTCTGGTTGAAGCTTTCTTT	CSARPLVEAFF
TRBD1	TRBV2	.	TRBJ2-3	TGTGCCAGCAGTGACCCAGGGACAGGGTTAACAGATAAGCAGTATTTT	CASSDPGTGLTDKQYF
.	TRBV6-1	many	TRBJ1-2	TGTGCCAGCAGCTTCACAGAAAAAGGCTACACCTTC	CASSFTEKGYTF
.	TRBV10-3	.	TRBJ2-5	TGTGCCATCAGTGAAGGAGAGTATCGTAGAAAAGAGACCCAGTACTTC	CAISEGEYRRKETQYF
.	TRBV10-3	.	TRBJ1-1	TGTGCCATCAGTGGGGCCAGTGAGGACACTGAAGCTTTCTTT	CAISGASEDTEAFF
.	TRBV18	.	TRBJ2-7	TGTGCCAGCTCACCTCGGACAGACCGGGCCCACGAGCAGTACTTC	CASSPRTDRAHEQYF
.	TRBV5-4	many	TRBJ1-2	TGTGCCAGCAGCTTGTACGAGGCCTCTTGGGGCTACACCTTC	CASSLYEASWGYTF
.	TRBV19	.	TRBJ1-5	TGTGCCAGTAGTAATTATCCTGAGCCCCAGCATTTT	CASSNYPEPQHF
.	TRBV27	many	TRBJ1-5	TGTGCCAGCAGTTTGACACTCAATCAGCCCCAGCATTTT	CASSLTLNQPQHF
TRBD2	TRBV4-1	.	TRBJ2-1	TGCGCCAGCAGCCAAGAACGGGGACTAGAGTACAATGAGCAGTTCTTC	CASSQERGLEYNEQFF
.	TRBV29-1	few	TRBJ2-1	TGCAGCGCGGATACCGGGTCACCATTACAATTC	CSADTGSPLQF